This TCR beta chain was captured in a study of blood T cell repertoires in COVID-19. The CDR3 is 14 amino acids. The assay was immunoSEQ multiplex PCR, and TCRdb's table has in-frame clones only and misses some. The table has 300,000 to 350,000 clones, 87% seen once; the top ten hold about 2.3%. Sequencing used peripheral blood. This receptor was obtained from a young man with active or convalescent COVID-19. This chain connects TRBV21-1 to TRBJ2-1; the table gives TRBD1 as D, unverified against the DNA. TRBV21-1 is marked as a pseudogene. The CDR3, as DNA: TGTGCCAGCCTACGAGAACAGGGGAGGAATGAGCAGTTCTTC. Translating gives CASLREQGRNEQFF.